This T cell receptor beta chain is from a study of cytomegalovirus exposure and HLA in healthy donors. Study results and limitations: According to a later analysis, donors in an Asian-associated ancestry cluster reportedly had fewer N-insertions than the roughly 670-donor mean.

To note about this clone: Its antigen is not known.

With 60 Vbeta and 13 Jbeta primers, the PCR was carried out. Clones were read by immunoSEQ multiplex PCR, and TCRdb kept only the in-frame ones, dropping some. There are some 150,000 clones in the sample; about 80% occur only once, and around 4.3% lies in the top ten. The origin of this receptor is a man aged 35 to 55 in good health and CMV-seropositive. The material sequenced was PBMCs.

The DNA for the CDR3 is TGTGCCAGCAGCCGGGGGGTTGGGGCGGTAAGGAATTCACCCCTCCACTTT. It codes for CASSRGVGAVRNSPLHF. The rearrangement uses TRBV9 and TRBJ1-6, with D perhaps TRBD1 (5 bases). From germline, CDR1 is SGDLS and CDR2 YYNGEE. The CDR3 totals 17 residues. V shed 4 bases and J shed 7 bases, with 21 bases lying between them.